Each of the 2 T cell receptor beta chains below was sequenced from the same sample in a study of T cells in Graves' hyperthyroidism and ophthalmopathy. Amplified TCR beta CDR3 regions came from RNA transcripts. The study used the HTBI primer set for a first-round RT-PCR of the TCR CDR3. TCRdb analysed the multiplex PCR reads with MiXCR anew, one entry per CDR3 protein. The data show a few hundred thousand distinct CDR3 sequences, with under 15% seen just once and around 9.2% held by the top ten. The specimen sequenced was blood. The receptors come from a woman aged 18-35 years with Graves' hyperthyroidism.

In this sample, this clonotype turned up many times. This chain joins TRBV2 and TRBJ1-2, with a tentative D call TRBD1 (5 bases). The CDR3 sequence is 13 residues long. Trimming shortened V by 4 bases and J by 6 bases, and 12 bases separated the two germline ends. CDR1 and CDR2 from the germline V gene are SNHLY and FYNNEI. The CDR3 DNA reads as TGTGCCAGCAGTGTGGAGGGGCAGGATGGCTACACCTTC. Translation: CASSVEGQDGYTF.

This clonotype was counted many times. CDR3 residues: CASRGLLAGYNEQFF. CDR3 in DNA: TGTGCCAGCAGGGGACTCCTAGCGGGGTACAATGAGCAGTTCTTC. The chain is built from TRBV2 and TRBJ2-1, with 9 bases that match TRBD2. The CDR3 extends over 15 amino acids. Germline CDR1 is SNHLY and CDR2 is FYNNEI. The V and J ends lost 6 bases and 4 bases, in that order; junction bases with no gene match: 7.